This T cell receptor beta chain was recorded in a study of blood T cell repertoires in COVID-19. The wider study: Acute and convalescent COVID-19 specimens originated in the United States, Italy and Spain. T cells, B-cell-depleted T cells, or PBMCs supplied cDNA or gDNA.

This CDR3 has 15 amino acids. Germline CDR1 and CDR2: LNHDA and SQIVND (reference sequence). Trimming left V 6 bases short and J 1 base short, with 12 bases between. Per the study methods: Estimated nucleated cell counts came from reference gene primer amplification. Clones were sequenced by immunoSEQ multiplex PCR, and TCRdb holds only the in-frame ones, with some missing. The V and J calls and clone size are taken from that table; D and trimming were inferred from the DNA. The sample contains about 110,000 clones, around 90% of which appear only once. The chain couples TRBV19 to TRBJ2-2, with no clear D. The receptor was derived from a man aged 40-49 years with active or convalescent COVID-19. Sequencing used peripheral blood. This CDR3 reads CASRSRYGNTGELFF. The CDR3 DNA sequence: TGTGCCAGTAGAAGCCGATACGGGAACACCGGGGAGCTGTTTTTT.